Reported below is one T cell receptor (beta chain). Its antigen has not been determined. No base quality information exists; no much larger clone differs at one position. This entry belongs to a study of blood T cell repertoires in COVID-19 (dated by TCRdb to the early 2020s). Context from the whole study: The collaborator samples originated in the United States, Italy and Spain and spanned the acute and convalescent phases of COVID-19. The repertoires were released in a freely available public database meant as a resource for research on the immune response to SARS-CoV-2. The sample metadata nearly always contained a de-identified subject ID, COVID-19 status, age in years and sex. Where available, HLA class I and class II types were taken from metadata supplied by the sample provider and were not determined by assay-based typing. Deeply sampled blood TCRbeta repertoires from subjects exposed to, actively infected with, or recovered from COVID-19 were included in the dataset. The prospective study material was composed of cDNA or gDNA derived from T cells, B-cell-depleted T cells, or PBMCs. The samples were drawn from two sources: the first 160 participants of the ongoing ImmuneRACE study, and fewer than 1,500 subjects contributed by 6 global collaborators. Overall results and qualifications from the work: The amount of clinical and demographic metadata varied by source and participant and was provided uncurated.

There are 18 amino acids in the CDR3, from cysteine to phenylalanine inclusive. Only CDR3 DNA remains: 54 bases, in frame from the first base. V loses 6 bases at its end and J loses 0 bases; junction bases beyond the gene matches: 7. In the germline V gene, CDR1 corresponds to KGHDR and CDR2 to SFDVKD. The immunoSEQ Assay, a bias-controlled multiplex PCR, was used to amplify TCRbeta CDR3 regions from genomic DNA. On the study's bioinformatics: The number of nucleated cells in each sample was estimated from the amplification of reference gene primers within the assay. Sequence reads were collapsed and filtered to measure the absolute abundance of every unique TCRbeta CDR3 rearrangement. Productive Simpson clonality was computed per sample as the square root of Simpson's diversity index over productive rearrangements. TCRdb obtained this table from immuneACCESS and retained in-frame rearrangements with V and J assigned. These tables miss some clones; where compared with another copy, unresolved V genes account for less than half of the shortfall, and the remainder is unexplained. The DNA gave D and trimming, while V, J and clone size come from that table. The sample contains over 150,000 clones, roughly 80% of them found a single time. Of the sample, about 29% falls within the top ten clones.

Collaborating institutions collected whole blood in K2EDTA tubes following their own protocols. Collaborator samples were shipped for TCRbeta analysis as frozen whole blood, isolated PBMCs, or DNA extracted from either sample type. This receptor was obtained from a woman aged 55-75 years with acute or convalescent COVID-19. The sequenced sample consisted of peripheral blood. Recombination connected TRBV24-1 to TRBJ2-1, and 13 junction bases match TRBD2. The nucleotide sequence reads TGTGCCACCAGTTCTAGGACTAGCGGGGGTAGCTCCTACAATGAGCAGTTCTTC. It translates as CATSSRTSGGSSYNEQFF.